This is a list of T cell receptor beta chains from one sample in a study of T cell responses to AZD1222 COVID-19 vaccine. This table comes from immunoSEQ multiplex PCR, and its TCRdb copy is limited to in-frame clones, with some not included. This table holds over 150,000 clones, around 88% found once. The starting material was peripheral blood, obtained 28 days after the second AZD1222 dose. The receptors originated from an adult who received the AZD1222 COVID-19 vaccine. Both conserved end residues are part of each CDR3. A D gene is named only where the DNA matches it firmly. Expanded clones get a size class; other rows say once, few or many, or leave the size out.

D gene: NA; clone size: NA; V gene: TRBV5-1; J gene: TRBJ1-1; CDR3 protein: CASSYYGQMNTEAFF; CDR3 DNA: TGCGCCAGCAGCTATTACGGACAGATGAACACTGAAGCTTTCTTT
D gene: NA; clone size: NA; V gene: TRBV7-2; J gene: TRBJ2-7; CDR3 protein: CASSLGQSTPEQYF; CDR3 DNA: TGTGCCAGCAGCTTGGGCCAGTCCACGCCCGAGCAGTACTTC
D gene: NA; clone size: NA; V gene: TRBV7-8; J gene: TRBJ2-7; CDR3 protein: CASSSTRDAYEQYF; CDR3 DNA: TGTGCCAGCAGCTCTACAAGAGACGCCTACGAGCAGTACTTC
D gene: NA; clone size: NA; V gene: TRBV19; J gene: TRBJ2-7; CDR3 protein: CASSRRDSSYEQYF; CDR3 DNA: TGTGCCAGTAGTAGGAGGGACTCCTCCTACGAGCAGTACTTC
D gene: NA; clone size: NA; V gene: TRBV3-1/TRBV3-2; J gene: TRBJ1-4; CDR3 protein: CASSQEASRREKLFF; CDR3 DNA: TGTGCCAGCAGCCAAGAGGCCAGTCGGAGGGAAAAACTGTTTTTT
D gene: NA; clone size: once; V gene: TRBV6-2/TRBV6-3; J gene: TRBJ1-1; CDR3 protein: CASTPELVGTEAFF; CDR3 DNA: TGTGCCAGCACCCCTGAGTTGGTGGGCACTGAAGCTTTCTTT
D gene: NA; clone size: NA; V gene: TRBV12-3/TRBV12-4; J gene: TRBJ2-1; CDR3 protein: CASSLSGLNEQFF; CDR3 DNA: TGTGCCAGCAGTTTATCAGGGTTGAATGAGCAGTTCTTC
D gene: NA; clone size: NA; V gene: TRBV5-1; J gene: TRBJ2-2; CDR3 protein: CASRRGGHGTGELFF; CDR3 DNA: TGCGCCAGCAGGCGAGGGGGGCATGGCACCGGGGAGCTGTTTTTT
D gene: NA; clone size: NA; V gene: TRBV2; J gene: TRBJ2-6; CDR3 protein: CASSEVGAGANVLTF; CDR3 DNA: TGTGCCAGCAGTGAAGTGGGGGCTGGGGCCAACGTCCTGACTTTC
D gene: TRBD1; clone size: NA; V gene: TRBV19; J gene: TRBJ1-5; CDR3 protein: CASSARTGVNINQPQHF; CDR3 DNA: TGTGCCAGTAGTGCCCGGACAGGGGTTAACATCAATCAGCCCCAGCATTTT
D gene: NA; clone size: NA; V gene: TRBV5-1; J gene: TRBJ1-4; CDR3 protein: CASSSGQPREDEKLFF; CDR3 DNA: TGCGCCAGCAGCTCCGGACAGCCGCGTGAGGATGAAAAACTGTTTTTT
D gene: NA; clone size: NA; V gene: TRBV6-5; J gene: TRBJ2-2; CDR3 protein: CASSSTGLQTGELFF; CDR3 DNA: TGTGCCAGCAGTTCGACAGGCCTACAAACCGGGGAGCTGTTTTTT
D gene: NA; clone size: NA; V gene: TRBV14; J gene: TRBJ1-5; CDR3 protein: CASSQDRIFQQIPLTGQPQHF; CDR3 DNA: TGTGCCAGCAGCCAAGATCGAATCTTTCAACAGATCCCCCTAACAGGGCAGCCCCAGCATTTT
D gene: TRBD1; clone size: NA; V gene: TRBV19; J gene: TRBJ2-7; CDR3 protein: CASSIPTGRALEQYF; CDR3 DNA: TGTGCCAGTAGTATTCCGACAGGGCGGGCCCTCGAGCAGTACTTC
D gene: NA; clone size: NA; V gene: TRBV19; J gene: TRBJ2-5; CDR3 protein: CASSQAAGDQETQYF; CDR3 DNA: TGTGCCAGTAGTCAGGCGGCAGGGGACCAAGAGACCCAGTACTTC
D gene: NA; clone size: few; V gene: TRBV6-2/TRBV6-3; J gene: TRBJ2-2; CDR3 protein: CASSPRSVTGELFF; CDR3 DNA: TGTGCCAGCAGCCCAAGGTCGGTCACCGGGGAGCTGTTTTTT
D gene: NA; clone size: NA; V gene: TRBV24-1; J gene: TRBJ2-7; CDR3 protein: CATSETGTDSYEQYF; CDR3 DNA: TGTGCCACCAGTGAGACCGGGACGGACTCCTACGAGCAGTACTTC